This T cell receptor beta chain comes out of a study of early T cells in non-severe SARS-CoV-2 infection. Study context: Sequencing of unsorted whole blood was done on bulk RNA, leaving chains unpaired.

General study points: Matches to VDJdb favored anti-spike CD8 responses and missed private and CD4 specificities.

This clonotype appeared many times. Its target is not known. Tagging with unique molecular identifiers was applied to individual cDNA molecules. TCRdb reanalysed the 5' RACE reads using MiXCR and keeps one entry per CDR3 protein. The table has fewer than 100,000 distinct CDR3 sequences, around 6% seen once. V dropped 4 bases and J dropped 1 base, with 11 bases sitting between them. CDR1 and CDR2 from the germline V gene are SGHTA and FQGNSA. The CDR3 has 14 residues. The material sequenced was whole blood. V is TRBV7-2 and J is TRBJ2-7; D is unclear. This receptor was obtained from an adult who was a healthcare worker with PCR-confirmed SARS-CoV-2 infection or an uninfected control (not recorded which). This CDR3 reads CASSSGRTSYEQYF. The CDR3 nucleotides are TGTGCCAGCAGCTCCGGACGGACGTCCTACGAGCAGTACTTC.